The 9 T cell receptor beta chains listed next were all sequenced from one sample in a study of cytomegalovirus exposure and HLA in healthy donors. Amplification used 60 Vbeta primers and 13 Jbeta primers. Assay: immunoSEQ multiplex PCR; the TCRdb copy retains only in-frame clones and omits some. Among about 140,000 clones, 60% to 85% were seen once, and the ten largest hold 3.5% to 4%. Sequenced: PBMCs. The receptors shown here come from a man younger than 30 in good health and CMV-seronegative.

This chain links TRBV7-9 with TRBJ2-5, with TRBD1 as a possible D gene (7 bases). Germline V gives CDR1 SEHNR, CDR2 FQNEAQ (reference sequence). This CDR3 is built from 15 residues. V was cut by 5 bases and J by 4 bases, with 17 bases left in between. Written as DNA, the CDR3 is TGTGCCAGCAGCCCACGAATCAGGGGGGCAGAGACCCAGTACTTC. Its translation: CASSPRIRGAETQYF.

The J gene is TRBJ2-5, the V gene TRBV5-1; 10 nucleotides match TRBD1. Germline V gene data show CDR1 as SGHRS and CDR2 as YFSETQ. The CDR3 is made up of 18 amino acids. V shed 3 bases and J 5 bases; nucleotides not matched to a gene: 16. The CDR3 coding sequence is TGCGCCAGCAGCTCTCAATTCATTGGGACAGGGGTTTCGGAGACCCAGTACTTC. Translated, it gives CASSSQFIGTGVSETQYF.

The chain's CDR3 is CASSRQGEGNQPQHF. In DNA, the CDR3 is TGTGCCAGCAGTCGACAGGGTGAGGGCAATCAGCCCCAGCATTTT. The chain has TRBV6-1 and TRBJ1-5; TRBD1 agrees at 7 bases. The germline gives CDR1 MNHNS, CDR2 SASEGT. The CDR3 loop spans 15 amino acids. J gave up 2 bases and V 5 bases, and 6 bases lay outside the gene matches.

The chain uses TRBV19 and TRBJ2-1; TRBD2 agrees at 15 bases. CDR3 length: 20 residues. Germline CDR1 is LNHDA and CDR2 is SQIVND (reference sequence). Trimming at V came to 3 bases and at J to 5 bases, leaving 14 bases not matched to a gene. The CDR3 reads CASSIAPGLAGGIWDNEQFF. In DNA, the CDR3 is TGTGCCAGTAGTATTGCCCCGGGACTAGCGGGGGGTATTTGGGACAATGAGCAGTTCTTC.

This chain uses TRBV19 with TRBJ1-4; D gene uncertain. CDR3 length equals 14 residues. With 6 bases removed from V and 8 bases from J, the gap between germline ends came to 16 bases. Germline V CDR1 and CDR2: LNHDA, SQIVND (reference sequence). Here the CDR3 DNA reads TGTGCCAGTAGGCCCCTGGGAGGCGGGGAAAAACTGTTTTTT. Amino acid sequence: CASRPLGGGEKLFF. Looking up the rest from reference TRBV19 and TRBJ1-4 gives the full variable domain: DGGITQSPKYLFRKEGQNVTLSCEQNLNHDAMYWYRQDPGQGLRLIYYSQIVNDFQKGDIAEGYSVSREKKESFPLTVTSAQKNPTAFYLCASRPLGGGEKLFFGSGTQLSVL.

V gene TRBV10-3 combines with J gene TRBJ1-2, with 9 bases aligning to TRBD1. Germline CDR1 ENHRY, CDR2 SYGVKD. V shed 5 bases and J 8 bases; nucleotides not matched to a gene: 6. This CDR3 has 13 residues. The CDR3 here is CAISPQGAGGYTF. The CDR3 DNA is TGTGCCATCAGTCCACAGGGGGCTGGCGGCTACACCTTC.

This clone was seen just once. J is TRBJ1-2 and V is TRBV2; D remains ambiguous. Looked up from germline, CDR1 is SNHLY and CDR2 is FYNNEI. Trimming removed 3 bases from V and 2 bases from J, with 13 bases in between. The CDR3 spans 15 residues. CDR3 in amino acids: CASSESGIGNYGYTF. The DNA for the CDR3 is TGTGCCAGCAGTGAGAGCGGGATTGGCAACTATGGCTACACCTTC.

The chain has TRBV5-1 and TRBJ2-1; 11 bases are shared with TRBD2. The V segment lost 6 bases and the J segment 0 bases; nucleotides outside the gene matches: 14. Germline V gene sequence: CDR1 SGHRS, CDR2 YFSETQ. The CDR3 sequence is 19 residues long. CDR3 residues: CASTLMGGLAASSYNEQFF. The CDR3 DNA sequence: TGCGCCAGCACTCTGATGGGGGGACTAGCGGCAAGCTCCTACAATGAGCAGTTCTTC.

Note on this clone: This sample also contains other DNA sequences that code for the same CDR3. The V and J genes are TRBV30 and TRBJ1-6; 8 nucleotides match TRBD1. J gave up 5 bases and V 0 bases, and 3 bases lay outside the gene matches. The CDR3 is made up of 15 amino acids. From germline, CDR1 is GTSNPN and CDR2 SVGIG (reference sequence). The DNA for the CDR3 is TGTGCCTGGAGTGTGGGGGGACAGGATAATTCACCCCTCCACTTT. It codes for CAWSVGGQDNSPLHF.